Shown below are 25 T cell receptor beta chains from a single sample sequenced in a study of OX40 agonist ivuxolimab in advanced cancers. Generated by immunoSEQ multiplex PCR, the TCRdb table keeps only in-frame clones and is missing some. The data contain about 26,000 clones, approximately 85% of them singletons. This sample comprised CD4+ or CD8+ T cells sorted from blood, obtained in a trial of the OX40 agonist ivuxolimab. These receptors all stem from an adult with an advanced solid tumor such as melanoma, head and neck, liver or kidney cancer.

The chain employs TRBV7-6 and TRBJ2-1; maybe TRBD2 (6 bases). This CDR3 is 15 amino acids long. Trimming removed 3 bases at V and 9 bases at J, with 18 bases between. Germline assignment: CDR1 SGHVS and CDR2 FNYEAQ. The CDR3 protein is CASSFQDTEGIEQFF. The CDR3 DNA follows: TGTGCCAGCAGCTTCCAGGACACGGAGGGAATTGAGCAGTTCTTC.

This chain links TRBV4-3 with TRBJ1-3; D is undetermined. CDR1 and CDR2 from the germline V gene are LGHNA and YSLEER. Trimming cost V 0 bases and J 0 bases, with 12 bases left between them. The CDR3 extends over 17 amino acids. CDR3: CASSQDIGSFSGNTIYF. The CDR3 region has the DNA TGCGCCAGCAGCCAAGATATAGGCAGCTTCTCTGGAAACACCATATATTTT.

In its sample, this clone was seen once. V gene TRBV6-1 combines with J gene TRBJ2-5; D remains unclear. CDR3 length: 14 residues. V lost 10 bases and J 5 bases, leaving 20 bases between the germline ends. Germline CDR1 is MNHNS and CDR2 is SASEGT. CDR3 amino acids: CANSLSGGAETQYF. The CDR3, as DNA: TGTGCCAACTCCCTCTCGGGCGGTGCGGAGACCCAGTACTTC.

The CDR3 here is CASSPHLRLETQYF. The CDR3 nucleotides read TGTGCCAGCAGTCCACATCTCCGACTAGAGACCCAGTACTTC. J is TRBJ2-5 and V is TRBV28; D gene unclear. This CDR3 is built from 14 residues. V lost 5 bases to trimming and J lost 4 bases, with 14 bases between them. The germline CDR1 and CDR2 sequences are MDHEN and SYDVKM.

This chain joins TRBV7-6 and TRBJ1-1; D uncertain. This CDR3 comprises 13 residues. Germline loops: CDR1 SGHVS, CDR2 FNYEAQ. Trimming pared 2 bases from V and 6 bases from J, leaving 10 bases between. CDR3 sequence: CASSLMTTSEAFF. CDR3 bases: TGTGCCAGCAGCTTAATGACTACATCTGAAGCTTTCTTT.

This clone was detected only a few times. The genes are TRBV7-9 and TRBJ2-7; D ambiguous. The CDR3 consists of 11 residues. Trimming left V 6 bases short and J 7 bases short, with 10 bases between. Germline CDR1 is SEHNR and CDR2 is FQNEAQ (reference sequence). DNA for the CDR3: TGTGCCAGCAGTCAAGATTTGGAGCAGTACTTC. Translation gives CASSQDLEQYF.

Of note for this clone: Distinct nucleotide sequences in the sample also encode this CDR3. The V gene is TRBV2, the J gene TRBJ1-2; D not certain. Germline V gene lookup returns CDR1 SNHLY and CDR2 FYNNEI. The length of the CDR3 is 14 residues. V lost 3 bases and J 2 bases, leaving 10 bases between the germline ends. The CDR3 DNA is TGTGCCAGCAGTGAGCGAGGGCCGAACTATGGCTACACCTTC. This gives the protein CASSERGPNYGYTF.

The chain couples TRBV19 to TRBJ2-7; 10 nucleotides match TRBD2. The V and J ends lost 6 bases and 1 base, in that order; junction bases with no gene match: 3. Germline-derived CDR1 and CDR2 are LNHDA and SQIVND (reference sequence). This CDR3 contains 14 residues. CDR3 in amino acids: CASRPLAGSYEQYF. CDR3 in DNA: TGTGCCAGTAGGCCACTAGCGGGGTCCTACGAGCAGTACTTC.

This chain connects TRBV18 to TRBJ1-6, with D perhaps matching TRBD1 (5 bases). The germline CDR1 and CDR2 sequences are KGHSH and LQKENI. The CDR3 consists of 15 residues. Trimming cost V 3 bases and J 8 bases, with 14 bases left between them. The DNA for the CDR3 is TGTGCCAGCTCACCGCAAAGGGGTTTCGATTCACCCCTCCACTTT. Encoded protein: CASSPQRGFDSPLHF.

This clone was picked up one time. The rearrangement joins TRBV10-3 to TRBJ1-2; 9 bases are shared with TRBD1. The CDR3 is 16 amino acids. Unmatched junction bases numbered 11, after V lost 3 bases and J lost 6 bases. Germline lookup yields CDR1 ENHRY and CDR2 SYGVKD. CDR3 amino acids: CAISDSGQGIFHGYTF. The CDR3 DNA reads as TGTGCCATCAGTGATTCGGGACAGGGTATCTTCCATGGCTACACCTTC.

The genes are TRBV12-5 and TRBJ2-7; TRBD2 might be the D (5 bases). V lost 11 bases and J 3 bases, leaving 11 bases between the germline ends. Germline lookup yields CDR1 LGHNT and CDR2 FRNRAP. The CDR3 totals 11 residues. The CDR3 sequence is CAPQDFYEQYF. CDR3 bases: TGTGCTCCCCAGGACTTCTACGAGCAGTACTTC.

V gene TRBV7-8 combines with J gene TRBJ2-7, with D maybe TRBD1 (5 bases). CDR1 is SGHVS, CDR2 FQNEAQ, per germline. The CDR3 contains 16 residues. V was trimmed by 2 bases and J by 0 bases, leaving 14 bases between them. CDR3 protein: CASSLRRGSGSYEQYF. CDR3 DNA sequence: TGTGCCAGCAGCTTACGAAGGGGTTCGGGCTCCTACGAGCAGTACTTC.

The CDR3 here is CASSPEGQSSYEQYF. For the CDR3, the DNA is TGTGCCAGCAGCCCGGAGGGACAGAGCTCCTACGAGCAGTACTTC. V and J are TRBV2 and TRBJ2-7; D may be TRBD1 (7 bases). The CDR3 is made up of 15 amino acids. Germline CDR1 and CDR2: SNHLY and FYNNEI. Trimming took off 6 bases at V and 0 bases at J, with 15 bases between the two ends. The variable domain in full, with the rest retrieved from reference TRBV2 and TRBJ2-7, is EPEVTQTPSHQVTQMGQEVILRCVPISNHLYFYWYRQILGQKVEFLVSFYNNEISEKSEIFDDQFSVERPDGSNFTLKIRSTKLEDSAMYFCASSPEGQSSYEQYFGPGTRLTVT.

V usage is TRBV7-9 and J usage is TRBJ2-7; either TRBD1 or TRBD2 may supply D (6 bases each). Trimming left V 5 bases short and J 2 bases short, with 16 bases between. Germline V lookup: CDR1 SEHNR, CDR2 FQNEAQ (reference sequence). The CDR3 is 15 residues long. DNA for the CDR3: TGTGCCAGCAGCATACAGGGACTTGATGCCTACGAGCAGTACTTC. Translated, it gives CASSIQGLDAYEQYF.

This sequence joins TRBV29-1 and TRBJ2-7, with D unclear. The CDR3 is 11 residues long. Germline V lookup: CDR1 SQVTM, CDR2 ANQGSEA. Trimming cost V 1 base and J 6 bases, with 7 bases left between them. CDR3 nucleotides: TGCAGCGTTGAAGCTGGTCGCGAGCAGTACTTC. Its protein product is CSVEAGREQYF.

As to this clone: The junction and the germline gene differ at one end; a read error may be behind it. This sequence joins TRBV4-1 and TRBJ2-7; D is uncertain. CDR3 size: 13 residues. Germline V gene data show CDR1 as MGHRA and CDR2 as YSYEKL. The CDR3 protein is CASSQGIRDEQYF. The CDR3 DNA reads TGCGCCAGCAGTCAAGGGATAAGAGACGAGCAGTACTTC.

This clone was counted only a few times. The chain employs TRBV2 and TRBJ1-2; D uncertain. Looked up from germline, CDR1 is SNHLY and CDR2 is FYNNEI. V was pared by 2 bases and J by 4 bases, with 8 bases between. The CDR3 length is 13 residues. The chain's CDR3 is CASSENVGYGYTF. CDR3 bases: TGTGCCAGCAGTGAAAACGTAGGCTATGGCTACACCTTC.

The V gene is TRBV29-1, the J gene TRBJ2-3; D may be TRBD1 (5 bases). Germline V CDR1 and CDR2: SQVTM, ANQGSEA. The ends were cut back, 7 bases at V and 1 base at J, with 15 bases in the middle. The CDR3 consists of 14 residues. CDR3 residues: CSGGVTERTDTQYF. CDR3 sequence (DNA): TGCAGCGGGGGCGTGACTGAACGCACAGATACGCAGTATTTT.

This clone was observed a handful of times. The J gene is TRBJ1-5, the V gene TRBV10-2; the match to TRBD1 covers 12 bases. Per germline, CDR1 WSHSY and CDR2 SAAADI. After removal of 6 bases from V and 6 bases from J, the junction contained 3 bases not matched to a gene. The CDR3 runs to 14 residues. The CDR3 is CASRRDRGPQPQHF. The CDR3 DNA sequence: TGCGCCAGCAGACGGGACAGGGGGCCTCAGCCCCAGCATTTT.

The chain uses TRBV29-1 and TRBJ2-3, with D possibly being TRBD1 (6 bases). V lost 5 bases, J lost 6 bases, and 18 bases lay in between. CDR1 SQVTM and CDR2 ANQGSEA come from the germline V gene. The CDR3 has 14 residues. Here the CDR3 reads CSVFRDTQGDTQYF. As DNA, the CDR3 is TGCAGCGTTTTCCGGGACACCCAGGGGGATACGCAGTATTTT.

The chain combines TRBV5-5 with TRBJ2-7; no clear D. From germline, CDR1 is SGHKS and CDR2 YYEKEE (reference sequence). The CDR3 consists of 13 residues. Trimming took off 0 bases at V and 0 bases at J, with 4 bases between the two ends. The CDR3 is CASSLGNSYEQYF. CDR3 in DNA: TGTGCCAGCAGCTTGGGGAACTCCTACGAGCAGTACTTC.

The chain combines TRBV18 with TRBJ2-2; 7 bases agree with TRBD2. V shed 3 bases, J shed 0 bases, and the junction held 10 bases outside the gene matches. The CDR3 runs 18 residues. Germline V lookup: CDR1 KGHSH, CDR2 LQKENI. The CDR3 here is CASSPLAGVTANTGELFF. CDR3 DNA: TGTGCCAGCTCACCTTTGGCGGGGGTCACCGCGAACACCGGGGAGCTGTTTTTT.

This clone counts as medium-sized (0.01 to 0.1%). The chain couples TRBV4-1 to TRBJ1-1; unclear D gene. CDR1 is MGHRA and CDR2 is YSYEKL in the germline V gene. V gave up 2 bases and J gave up 0 bases, with 7 bases separating them. This CDR3 has 14 residues. The CDR3 DNA follows: TGCGCCAGCAGCCAAACCAACATGAACACTGAAGCTTTCTTT. Its translation: CASSQTNMNTEAFF.

The J gene is TRBJ2-2, the V gene TRBV5-1, with unresolved D. V dropped 4 bases and J dropped 8 bases, with 9 bases sitting between them. Germline V CDR1 and CDR2: SGHRS, YFSETQ. There are 12 residues in the CDR3. The CDR3 DNA reads as TGCGCCAGCAGCCCTGTTGAAGGGGAGCTGTTTTTT. Protein: CASSPVEGELFF.

The chain joins TRBV4-1 to TRBJ2-7, with 7 bases fitting TRBD2. V dropped 2 bases and J dropped 0; count of bases not matched to a gene: 7. Germline V gene lookup returns CDR1 MGHRA and CDR2 YSYEKL. This CDR3 comprises 16 residues. CDR3 DNA: TGCGCCAGCAGCCAATTAAATACGGGGGGCTCCTACGAGCAGTACTTC. Protein product: CASSQLNTGGSYEQYF.